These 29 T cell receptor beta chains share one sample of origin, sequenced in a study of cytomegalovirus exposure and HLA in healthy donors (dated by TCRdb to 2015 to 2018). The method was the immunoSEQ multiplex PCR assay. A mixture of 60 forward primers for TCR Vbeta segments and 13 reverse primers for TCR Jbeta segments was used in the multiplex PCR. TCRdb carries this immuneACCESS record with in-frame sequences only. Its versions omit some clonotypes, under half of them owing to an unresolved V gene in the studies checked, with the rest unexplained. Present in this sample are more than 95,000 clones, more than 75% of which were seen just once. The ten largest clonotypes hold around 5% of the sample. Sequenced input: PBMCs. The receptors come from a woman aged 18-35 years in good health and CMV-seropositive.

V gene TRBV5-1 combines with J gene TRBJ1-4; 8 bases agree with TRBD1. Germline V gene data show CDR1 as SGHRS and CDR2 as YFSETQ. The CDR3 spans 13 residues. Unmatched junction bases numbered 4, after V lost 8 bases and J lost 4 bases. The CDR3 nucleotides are TGCGCCAGGAAACAGGGGGATAATGAAAAACTGTTTTTT. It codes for CARKQGDNEKLFF.

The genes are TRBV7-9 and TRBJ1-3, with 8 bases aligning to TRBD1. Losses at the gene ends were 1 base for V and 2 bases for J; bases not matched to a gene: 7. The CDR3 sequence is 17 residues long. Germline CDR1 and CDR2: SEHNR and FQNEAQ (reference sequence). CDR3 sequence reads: CASSLGGQVTPGNTIYF. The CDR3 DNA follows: TGTGCCAGCAGCTTAGGGGGACAGGTCACCCCTGGAAACACCATATATTTT. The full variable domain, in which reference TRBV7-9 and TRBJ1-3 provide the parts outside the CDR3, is DTGVSQNPRHKITKRGQNVTFRCDPISEHNRLYWYRQTLGQGPEFLTYFQNEAQLEKSRLLSDRFSAERPKGSFSTLEIQRTEQGDSAMYLCASSLGGQVTPGNTIYFGEGSWLTVV.

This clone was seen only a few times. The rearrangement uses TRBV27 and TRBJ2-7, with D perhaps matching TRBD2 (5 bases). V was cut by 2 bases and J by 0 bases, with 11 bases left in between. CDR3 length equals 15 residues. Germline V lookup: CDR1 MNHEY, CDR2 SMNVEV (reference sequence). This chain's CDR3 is CASSLRRASSYEQYF. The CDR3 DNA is TGTGCCAGCAGTTTACGGCGGGCAAGCTCCTACGAGCAGTACTTC.

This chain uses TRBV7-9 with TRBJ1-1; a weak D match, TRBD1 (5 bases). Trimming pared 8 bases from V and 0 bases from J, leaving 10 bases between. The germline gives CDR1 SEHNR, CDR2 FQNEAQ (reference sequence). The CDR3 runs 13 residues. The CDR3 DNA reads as TGTGCCAGCCATGGACAACTGAACACTGAAGCTTTCTTT. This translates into CASHGQLNTEAFF.

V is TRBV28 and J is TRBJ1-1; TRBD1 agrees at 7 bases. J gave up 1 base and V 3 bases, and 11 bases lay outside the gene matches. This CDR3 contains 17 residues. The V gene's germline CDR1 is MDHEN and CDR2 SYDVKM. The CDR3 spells CASSFRTGGIGNTEAFF. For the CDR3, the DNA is TGTGCCAGCAGTTTCCGGACAGGTGGTATCGGGAACACTGAAGCTTTCTTT.

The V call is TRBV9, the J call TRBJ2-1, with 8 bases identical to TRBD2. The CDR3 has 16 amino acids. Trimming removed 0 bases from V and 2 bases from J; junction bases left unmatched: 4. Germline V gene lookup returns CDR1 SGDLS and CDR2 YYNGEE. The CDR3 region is CASSVGLALTYNEQFF. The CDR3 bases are TGTGCCAGCAGCGTAGGACTAGCGTTAACCTACAATGAGCAGTTCTTC.

CDR3 sequence reads: CASSLGRGPTYEQYF. DNA of the CDR3: TGTGCCAGCAGCTTGGGGCGGGGGCCAACCTACGAGCAGTACTTC. This chain uses TRBV5-4 with TRBJ2-7; D is perhaps TRBD2 (7 bases). In germline, CDR1 is SGHNT, CDR2 YYREEE (reference sequence). The V and J ends lost 0 bases and 2 bases respectively, with 12 bases between them. There are 15 residues in the CDR3.

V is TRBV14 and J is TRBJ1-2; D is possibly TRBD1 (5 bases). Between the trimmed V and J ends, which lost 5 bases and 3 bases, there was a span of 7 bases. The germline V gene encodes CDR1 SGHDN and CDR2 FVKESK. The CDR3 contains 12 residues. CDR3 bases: TGTGCCAGCAGCATGACAGACTATGGCTACACCTTC. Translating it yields CASSMTDYGYTF. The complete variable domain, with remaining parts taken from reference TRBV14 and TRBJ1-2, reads EAGVTQFPSHSVIEKGQTVTLRCDPISGHDNLYWYRRVMGKEIKFLLHFVKESKQDESGMPNNRFLAERTGGTYSTLKVQPAELEDSGVYFCASSMTDYGYTFGSGTRLTVV.

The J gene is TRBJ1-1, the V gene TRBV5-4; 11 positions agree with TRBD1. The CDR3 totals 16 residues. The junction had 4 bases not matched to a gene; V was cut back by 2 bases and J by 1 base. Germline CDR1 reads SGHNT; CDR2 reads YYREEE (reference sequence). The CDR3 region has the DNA TGTGCCAGCAGCTTCGGACAGGGGGCTTCGAACACTGAAGCTTTCTTT. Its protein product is CASSFGQGASNTEAFF.

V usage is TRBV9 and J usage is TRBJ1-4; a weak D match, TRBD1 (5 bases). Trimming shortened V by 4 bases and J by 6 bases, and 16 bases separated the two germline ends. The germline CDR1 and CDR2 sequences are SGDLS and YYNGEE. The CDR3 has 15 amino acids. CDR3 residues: CASSPSGREDEKLFF. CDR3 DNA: TGTGCCAGCAGCCCAAGCGGCAGGGAGGATGAAAAACTGTTTTTT.

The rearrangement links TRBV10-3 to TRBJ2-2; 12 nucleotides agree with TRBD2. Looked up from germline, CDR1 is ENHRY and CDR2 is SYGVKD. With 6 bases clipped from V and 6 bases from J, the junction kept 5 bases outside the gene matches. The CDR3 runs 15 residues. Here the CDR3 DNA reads TGTGCCATCAGGCCTAGCGGGAGGGCCGCCGGGGAGCTGTTTTTT. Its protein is CAIRPSGRAAGELFF.

The CDR3 DNA reads TGTGCCAGCAGCCAAGAGCAGGTGGTTAGCAATCAGCCCCAGCATTTT. As protein: CASSQEQVVSNQPQHF. The chain has TRBV4-2 and TRBJ1-5, with no clear D. There are 16 residues in the CDR3. The germline gives CDR1 LGHNA, CDR2 YNFKEQ. V shed 0 bases and J shed 0 bases, with 9 bases lying between them.

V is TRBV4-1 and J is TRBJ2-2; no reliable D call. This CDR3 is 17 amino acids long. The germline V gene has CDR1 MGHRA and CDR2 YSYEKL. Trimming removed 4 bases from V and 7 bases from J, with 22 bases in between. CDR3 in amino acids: CASSLAVLAASGGELFF. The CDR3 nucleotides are TGCGCCAGCAGCCTTGCGGTCCTGGCGGCCTCGGGCGGGGAGCTGTTTTTT.

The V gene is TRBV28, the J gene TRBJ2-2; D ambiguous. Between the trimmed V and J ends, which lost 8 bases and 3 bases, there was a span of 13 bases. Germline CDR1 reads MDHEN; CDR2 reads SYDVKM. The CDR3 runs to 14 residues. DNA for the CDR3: TGTGCCAGCGTCCCTTCAGGTCACACCGGGGAGCTGTTTTTT. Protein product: CASVPSGHTGELFF.

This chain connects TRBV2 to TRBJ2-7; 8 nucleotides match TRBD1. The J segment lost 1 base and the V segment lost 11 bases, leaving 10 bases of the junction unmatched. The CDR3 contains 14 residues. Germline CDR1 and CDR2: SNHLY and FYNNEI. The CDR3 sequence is CAGQGADSSYEQYF. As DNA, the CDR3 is TGTGCCGGCCAGGGGGCGGACTCTTCCTACGAGCAGTACTTC.

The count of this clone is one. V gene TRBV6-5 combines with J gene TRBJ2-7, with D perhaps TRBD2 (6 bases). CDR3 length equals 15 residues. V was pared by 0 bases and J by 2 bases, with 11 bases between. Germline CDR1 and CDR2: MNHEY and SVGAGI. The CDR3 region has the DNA TGTGCCAGCAGTTACTCGCGGGAACCCCCCTACGAGCAGTACTTC. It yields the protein CASSYSREPPYEQYF.

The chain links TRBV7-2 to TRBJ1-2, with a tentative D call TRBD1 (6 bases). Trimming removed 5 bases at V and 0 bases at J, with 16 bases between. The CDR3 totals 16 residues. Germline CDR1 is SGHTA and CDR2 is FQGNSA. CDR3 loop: CASSRRAGAANYGYTF. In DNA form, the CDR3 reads TGTGCCAGCAGCAGGAGGGCGGGGGCAGCTAACTATGGCTACACCTTC.

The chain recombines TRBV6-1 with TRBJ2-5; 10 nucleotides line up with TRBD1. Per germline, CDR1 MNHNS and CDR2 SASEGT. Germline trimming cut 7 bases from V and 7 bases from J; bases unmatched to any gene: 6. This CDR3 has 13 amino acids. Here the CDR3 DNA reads TGTGCCAGCACACGACAGGGGGCGCGGACCCAGTACTTC. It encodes CASTRQGARTQYF.

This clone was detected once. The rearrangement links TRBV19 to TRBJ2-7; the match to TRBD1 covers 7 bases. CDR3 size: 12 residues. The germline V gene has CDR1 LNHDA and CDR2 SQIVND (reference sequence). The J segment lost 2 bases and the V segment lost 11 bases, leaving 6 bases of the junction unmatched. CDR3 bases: TGTGCCGTAGGGGACAGACCCTACGAGCAGTACTTC. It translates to CAVGDRPYEQYF.

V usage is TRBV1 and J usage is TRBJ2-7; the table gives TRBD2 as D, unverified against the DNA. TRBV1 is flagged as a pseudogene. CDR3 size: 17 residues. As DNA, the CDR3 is TGCACCAGCAGCCAAGATCGGGTAGCGGGAGTCTGGTACGAGCAGTACTTC. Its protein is CTSSQDRVAGVWYEQYF.

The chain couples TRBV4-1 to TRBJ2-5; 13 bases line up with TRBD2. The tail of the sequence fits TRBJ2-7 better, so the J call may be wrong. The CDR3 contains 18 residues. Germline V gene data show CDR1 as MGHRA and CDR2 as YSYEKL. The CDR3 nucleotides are TGCGCCAGCAGCCAAGATAGGGGACTAGCGGGGAGCTCCTACGAGCAGTACTTC. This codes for CASSQDRGLAGSSYEQYF.

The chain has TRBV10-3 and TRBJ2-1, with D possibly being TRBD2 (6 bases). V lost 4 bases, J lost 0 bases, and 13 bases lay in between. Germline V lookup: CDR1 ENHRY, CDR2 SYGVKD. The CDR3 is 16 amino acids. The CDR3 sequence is CAISGGGESSYNEQFF. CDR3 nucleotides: TGTGCCATCAGTGGCGGAGGGGAGAGCTCCTACAATGAGCAGTTCTTC.

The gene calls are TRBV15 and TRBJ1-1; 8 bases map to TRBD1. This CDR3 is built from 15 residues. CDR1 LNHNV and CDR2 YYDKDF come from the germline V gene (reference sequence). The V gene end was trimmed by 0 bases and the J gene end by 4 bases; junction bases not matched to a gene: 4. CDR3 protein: CATSRDRGRGTEAFF. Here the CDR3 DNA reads TGTGCCACCAGCAGAGACAGGGGGCGCGGCACTGAAGCTTTCTTT.

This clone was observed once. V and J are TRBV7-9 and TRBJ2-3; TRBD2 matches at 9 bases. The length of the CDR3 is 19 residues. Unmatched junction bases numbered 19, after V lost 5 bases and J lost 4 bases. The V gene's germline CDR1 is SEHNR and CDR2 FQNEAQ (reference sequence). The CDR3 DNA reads TGTGCCAGCAGCACCCAACAAGCGGGAGGTCCGAGGGAGGCAGATACGCAGTATTTT. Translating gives CASSTQQAGGPREADTQYF.

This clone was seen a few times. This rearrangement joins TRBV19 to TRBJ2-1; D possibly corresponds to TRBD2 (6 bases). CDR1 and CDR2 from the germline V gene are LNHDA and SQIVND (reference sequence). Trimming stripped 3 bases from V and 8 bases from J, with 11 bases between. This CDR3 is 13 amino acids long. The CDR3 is CASSIPPSDEQFF. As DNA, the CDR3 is TGTGCCAGTAGTATTCCTCCTAGCGATGAGCAGTTCTTC.

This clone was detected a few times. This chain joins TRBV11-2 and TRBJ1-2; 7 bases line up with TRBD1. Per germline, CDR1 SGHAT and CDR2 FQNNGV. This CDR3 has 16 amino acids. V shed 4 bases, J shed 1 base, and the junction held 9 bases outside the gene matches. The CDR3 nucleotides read TGTGCCAGCAGCTCATGGGACAGAACCTTTAACTATGGCTACACCTTC. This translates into CASSSWDRTFNYGYTF.

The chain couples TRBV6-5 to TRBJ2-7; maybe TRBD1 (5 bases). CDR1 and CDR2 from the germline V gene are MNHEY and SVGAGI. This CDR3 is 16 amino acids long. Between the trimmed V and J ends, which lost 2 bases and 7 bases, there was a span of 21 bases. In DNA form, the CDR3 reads TGTGCCAGCAGTTACCAAGGGTTTGGCACGAAGGGGGAGCAGTACTTC. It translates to CASSYQGFGTKGEQYF.

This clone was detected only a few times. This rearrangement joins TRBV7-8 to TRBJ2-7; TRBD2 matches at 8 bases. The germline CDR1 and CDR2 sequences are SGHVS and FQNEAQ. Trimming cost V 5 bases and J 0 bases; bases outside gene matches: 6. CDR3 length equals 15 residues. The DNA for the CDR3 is TGTGCCAGCAGCCTCATAGCGGGGAACTCCTACGAGCAGTACTTC. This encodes CASSLIAGNSYEQYF.

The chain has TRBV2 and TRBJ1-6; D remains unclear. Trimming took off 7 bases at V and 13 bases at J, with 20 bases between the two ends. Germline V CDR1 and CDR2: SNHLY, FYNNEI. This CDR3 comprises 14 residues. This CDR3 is CASTSLAKAIPLHF. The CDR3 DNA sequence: TGTGCCAGCACCTCCTTAGCGAAGGCCATTCCCCTCCACTTT.